This entry describes one TCR beta chain. The antigen is not known. This sample is part of a study of shared clonotypes between healthy human individuals. Turning to the study itself: A donor's plate count was three for CD4 naive and three for CD4 memory; CD8 naive had two and CD8 memory one. The study's findings and limits: Estimated richness was generally greater in naive than memory subsets.

CDR3 length: 15 amino acids. Germline V gene data show CDR1 as PRHDT and CDR2 as FYEKMQ (reference sequence). V was cut by 4 bases and J by 5 bases, with 18 bases left in between. Sequencing used immunoSEQ multiplex PCR; TCRdb keeps in-frame clones, though not all of them. Of around 1.9 million clones detected, 93% appear once; the ten largest clones hold about 1.7%. Naive CD8 isolation took CD45RO-negative cells positively selected for CCR7 and excluded terminally differentiated effector memory CD45RA+ cells. This chain joins TRBV13 and TRBJ2-7; D remains unclear. Sequencing used naive CD8+ T cells from PBMCs. The TCR sequence derives from a man in his late teens or twenties in good health. Some clones in this sample may be carry-over from other donors' samples. CDR3 DNA: TGTGCCAGCAGCTCCGCCACCGGCGGCGTTGACGAGCAGTACTTC. It specifies CASSSATGGVDEQYF.